This TCR beta chain was captured by sequencing in a study of blood T cell repertoires in COVID-19. At the level of the study: The analysed material was cDNA or gDNA that came from T cells, B-cell-depleted T cells, or PBMCs.

The data were produced by immunoSEQ multiplex PCR, yet TCRdb's version contains in-frame clones alone and is incomplete. The sample lists some 350,000 clones, nearly 90% occurring once. The CDR3 is 14 amino acids. With 8 bases removed from V and 6 bases from J, the gap between germline ends came to 20 bases. In germline, CDR1 is SNHLY, CDR2 FYNNEI. This clone turned up a few times. This chain joins TRBV2 and TRBJ2-7; D may be TRBD1 (6 bases). The receptor comes from a man aged 18 to 29 with active or convalescent COVID-19. Sequenced input: peripheral blood. The CDR3: CASLTGFNVREQYF. Written as DNA, the CDR3 is TGTGCCAGCCTAACAGGGTTTAATGTACGCGAGCAGTACTTC.